Listed here is a single TCR beta chain. The target antigen is unknown. This sample was taken from a study of post-analysis software for immune sequencing data. Study results and limitations: Among about 5 TRBV segments more frequent in patients than controls were TRBV5-6, TRBV5-1 and TRBV20-1. A significant reduction in normalized Chao1 diversity was observed in multiple sclerosis patients versus controls.

CDR1 and CDR2 (germline): MNHNS, SASEGT. J was trimmed by 3 bases and V by 5 bases; bases with no gene match: 6. CDR3 length: 15 amino acids. Prepared libraries of TCR beta cDNA carried unique molecular identifiers. The authors obtained some 500,000 cDNA molecules from around 1 to 9.1 million T cells. MiXCR, applied by TCRdb to the PCR reads, yields one record per CDR3 protein. The sample yields some 690,000 distinct CDR3 sequences, about 27% seen once. Specimen: blood. This receptor was identified in a girl under 18 with multiple sclerosis. The gene calls are TRBV6-1 and TRBJ2-3; 9 positions match TRBD2. The CDR3 nucleotides are TGTGCCAGCAGTACTGGACTAGCGCATACAGATACGCAGTATTTT. Amino acid sequence: CASSTGLAHTDTQYF.